This T cell receptor beta chain derives from a study of vaccination and CD4 T cells after COVID-19. Whole-study context: The authors exposed cells to overlapping spike peptides derived from SARS-CoV-2, HCoV-NL63, HCoV-OC43 and HCoV-229E.

The CDR3 runs 15 residues. The V gene end was trimmed by 5 bases and the J gene end by 3 bases; junction bases not matched to a gene: 9. In germline, CDR1 is DFQATT, CDR2 SNEGSKA (reference sequence). In regard to this clonotype: What it binds is unknown.

The study sequenced cultured CD4+ T cell DNA using the Oncomine TCR Beta short-read assay. TCRdb ran MiXCR on the PCR reads and lists one entry per CDR3 protein. The sample includes about 14,000 distinct CDR3 sequences, around 46% of them seen just once. Indicated treatment: approximately nine-day PBMC culture with coronavirus spike peptide pools or control peptides (ViraFEST assay). The TCR sequence derives from a human donor with COVID-19. Sequenced material: cultured CD4+ T cells from blood. The rearrangement joins TRBV20-1 to TRBJ2-5, with TRBD2 matching over 10 bases. CDR3 coding DNA: TGCAGTGCTCCCCCGGCAGCGGGGGGGAAAGAGACCCAGTACTTC. This translates into CSAPPAAGGKETQYF.